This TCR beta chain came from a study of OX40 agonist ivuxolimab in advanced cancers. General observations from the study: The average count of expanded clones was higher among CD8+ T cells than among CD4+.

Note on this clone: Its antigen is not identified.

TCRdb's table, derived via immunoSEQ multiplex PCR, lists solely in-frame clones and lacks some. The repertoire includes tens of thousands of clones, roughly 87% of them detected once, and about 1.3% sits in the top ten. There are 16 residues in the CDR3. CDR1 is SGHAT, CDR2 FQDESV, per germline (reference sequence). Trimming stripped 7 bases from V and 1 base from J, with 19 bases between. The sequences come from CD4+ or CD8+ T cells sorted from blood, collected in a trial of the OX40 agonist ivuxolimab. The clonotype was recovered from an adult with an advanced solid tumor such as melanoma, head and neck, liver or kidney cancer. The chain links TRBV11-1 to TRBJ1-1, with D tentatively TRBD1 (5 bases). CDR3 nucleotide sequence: TGTGCCAGCACCTCGATGGCGGGCAGGGAGAACACTGAAGCTTTCTTT. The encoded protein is CASTSMAGRENTEAFF. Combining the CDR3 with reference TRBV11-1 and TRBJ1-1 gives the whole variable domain EAEVAQSPRYKITEKSQAVAFWCDPISGHATLYWYRQILGQGPELLVQFQDESVVDDSQLPKDRFSAERLKGVDSTLKIQPAELGDSAMYLCASTSMAGRENTEAFFGQGTRLTVV.